This T cell receptor (beta chain) comes out of a study of CD8 T cells in Susac syndrome. Germline V gene lookup returns CDR1 MNHNS and CDR2 SASEGT. V was shortened by 3 bases and J by 4 bases, with 7 bases between the two germline ends. The CDR3 has 13 amino acids. RNA amounts of about 0.45 to 1 ug underwent reverse transcription with random hexamers. TCRdb redid the calling of the immunoSEQ multiplex PCR reads with MiXCR, one entry per CDR3 protein. Counted here are about 300,000 distinct CDR3 sequences, roughly 85% occurring once; the ten biggest clones make up 0.2% to 0.25%. The chain links TRBV6-1 to TRBJ1-5; D unresolved. The clonotype originates from a human donor with multiple sclerosis. The specimen was CD8+ T cells from PBMCs. This chain's CDR3 is CASSEGGNQPQHF. As DNA, the CDR3 is TGTGCCAGCAGTGAGGGTGGTAATCAGCCCCAGCATTTT.